These T cell receptor beta chains were read from a single sample in a study of PD-1 blockade in classical Hodgkin lymphoma. The table came from immunoSEQ multiplex PCR; TCRdb's copy has only in-frame clones and leaves some out. The table lists thousands of clones, under 70% of them singletons. The input for sequencing was peripheral blood mononuclear cells (PBMCs), taken before the fourth cycle of nivolumab. Source of these receptors: a human donor with classical Hodgkin lymphoma. Each CDR3 is given with its conserved first and last residue. D genes are given only for firm matches. Clone size is shown for a subset of rows, as once, few, many or a class of expanded clone.

CDR3 protein: CAISGLAGEIDTQYF
CDR3 DNA: TGTGCCATCAGCGGACTAGCGGGAGAGATAGATACGCAGTATTTT
V gene: TRBV10-3
D gene: TRBD2
J gene: TRBJ2-3
clone size: NA

CDR3 protein: CASSSAPVGELFF
CDR3 DNA: TGTGCCAGCAGCTCCGCCCCAGTCGGGGAGCTGTTTTTT
V gene: TRBV7-2
D gene: NA
J gene: TRBJ2-2
clone size: NA

CDR3 protein: CASSLRLAGTYEQYF
CDR3 DNA: TGTGCCAGCAGTTTACGACTAGCGGGAACCTACGAGCAGTACTTC
V gene: TRBV27
D gene: TRBD2
J gene: TRBJ2-7
clone size: NA

CDR3 protein: CAWIAGNTEAFF
CDR3 DNA: TGTGCCTGGATCGCAGGGAACACTGAAGCTTTCTTT
V gene: TRBV30
D gene: NA
J gene: TRBJ1-1
clone size: once

CDR3 protein: CASSSTRNTEAFF
CDR3 DNA: TGTGCCAGCAGCTCTACGAGGAACACTGAAGCTTTCTTT
V gene: TRBV7-3
D gene: NA
J gene: TRBJ1-1
clone size: medium-sized

CDR3 protein: CASSLQGSNQPQHF
CDR3 DNA: TGTGCCAGCAGTTTACAGGGAAGCAATCAGCCCCAGCATTTT
V gene: TRBV27
D gene: NA
J gene: TRBJ1-5
clone size: NA

CDR3 protein: CASSPITSSSYNEQFF
CDR3 DNA: TGCGCCAGCAGCCCAATAACTTCTAGCTCCTACAATGAGCAGTTCTTC
V gene: TRBV5-1
D gene: NA
J gene: TRBJ2-1
clone size: NA

CDR3 protein: CASSASFSTDMQYF
CDR3 DNA: TGTGCCAGCAGCGCCTCATTTAGCACAGATATGCAGTATTTT
V gene: TRBV7-2
D gene: NA
J gene: TRBJ2-3
clone size: NA

CDR3 protein: CASSPEQGEVQPQHF
CDR3 DNA: TGTGCCAGCTCACCAGAACAGGGGGAGGTTCAGCCCCAGCATTTT
V gene: TRBV18
D gene: TRBD1
J gene: TRBJ1-5
clone size: NA

CDR3 protein: CASKRLAASTDTQYF
CDR3 DNA: TGTGCCAGCAAGAGGCTAGCGGCTAGCACAGATACGCAGTATTTT
V gene: TRBV7-9
D gene: TRBD2
J gene: TRBJ2-3
clone size: once

CDR3 protein: CASSHGQLGTGELFF
CDR3 DNA: TGTGCCAGCAGCCACGGACAGCTGGGCACCGGGGAGCTGTTTTTT
V gene: TRBV14
D gene: NA
J gene: TRBJ2-2
clone size: NA

CDR3 protein: CASSGGSIDEQFF
CDR3 DNA: TGTGCCAGCAGCGGCGGGAGTATAGATGAGCAGTTCTTC
V gene: TRBV9
D gene: TRBD2
J gene: TRBJ2-1
clone size: NA

CDR3 protein: CASSLPGVDEKLFF
CDR3 DNA: TGTGCCAGCAGTCTCCCCGGGGTTGATGAAAAACTGTTTTTT
V gene: TRBV28
D gene: NA
J gene: TRBJ1-4
clone size: NA

CDR3 protein: CASSSQGGNTGELFF
CDR3 DNA: TGTGCCAGCAGCTCACAGGGGGGAAACACCGGGGAGCTGTTTTTT
V gene: TRBV6-1
D gene: TRBD1
J gene: TRBJ2-2
clone size: NA

CDR3 protein: CASSLGHPGNTIYF
CDR3 DNA: TGTGCCAGCAGCTTGGGACACCCTGGAAACACCATATATTTT
V gene: TRBV7-3
D gene: NA
J gene: TRBJ1-3
clone size: NA

CDR3 protein: CASSPTDYEQYF
CDR3 DNA: TGTGCCAGCAGCCCGACAGACTACGAGCAGTACTTC
V gene: TRBV7-8
D gene: NA
J gene: TRBJ2-7
clone size: NA

CDR3 protein: CASSLVAVSNQPQHF
CDR3 DNA: TGTGCCAGCAGCTTAGTTGCGGTATCGAACCAGCCCCAGCATTTT
V gene: TRBV7-2
D gene: NA
J gene: TRBJ1-5
clone size: NA

CDR3 protein: CASSVAPDGTSTDTQYF
CDR3 DNA: TGTGCCAGCAGCGTAGCTCCGGACGGGACTAGCACAGATACGCAGTATTTT
V gene: TRBV9
D gene: NA
J gene: TRBJ2-3
clone size: NA

CDR3 protein: CASSFDRSGGSYEQYF
CDR3 DNA: TGTGCCAGCAGTTTTGATAGATCAGGGGGCTCCTACGAGCAGTACTTC
V gene: TRBV28
D gene: TRBD1
J gene: TRBJ2-7
clone size: NA

CDR3 protein: CASSYRAANQPQHF
CDR3 DNA: TGTGCCAGCAGTTACAGGGCAGCAAATCAGCCCCAGCATTTT
V gene: TRBV6-5
D gene: NA
J gene: TRBJ1-5
clone size: NA